This section outlines one T cell receptor beta chain sequence together with its context. This entry comes from a study of shared T cell receptors in the human thymus. Trimming took 0 bases from V and 4 from J; bases not matched to a gene: 3. This CDR3 spans 16 amino acids. Looked up from germline, CDR1 is LNHNV and CDR2 is YYDKDF (reference sequence). Using immunoSEQ multiplex PCR, the repertoire was profiled, and TCRdb retains in-frame clones only, with some absent. The table lists over 450,000 clones, 75% to 85% of them singletons, with around 0.013% in the top ten. This sample was also put to use in a study of human thymus T cells. That study adds: Donation was from healthy Finnish infants who were having corrective surgery that addressed congenital heart defects. Thymic samples were excised during corrective heart operations. Apparent bias marked the V and J gene usage of thymic and blood repertoires. Overlap was high between thymic repertoires from unrelated individuals, as reported in related research.

The sample taken for sequencing was thymocytes. The chain is built from TRBV15 and TRBJ1-5; TRBD1 matches 10 bases. The TCR originated in a boy under two years old with a congenital heart defect. The CDR3 region is CATSRDVDRGNQPQHF. DNA for the CDR3: TGTGCCACCAGCAGAGATGTGGACAGGGGGAATCAGCCCCAGCATTTT.